The 5 T cell receptor beta chains below were found in one sample sequenced in a study of shared clonotypes between healthy human individuals (dated by TCRdb to 2020 to 2022). For the CD8 naive samples, CD45RO-negative cells were positively selected for CCR7, yielding a CD45RA+CCR7+ population from which TemRA cells were excluded. The library came from the immunoSEQ multiplex PCR assay. The clones in this table, taken by TCRdb from immuneACCESS, are in-frame only. Not every clone is retained; where verified, under half of the shortfall comes from an unresolved V gene, and the cause of the rest is unknown. Present in this sample are around 550,000 clones, approximately 95% of which were seen just once. The ten largest make up around 0.12% of the sample. The sequenced sample consisted of naive CD8+ T cells sorted from blood. Taken with the paper, the label for cell subset or site translates to: CD45RA+CCR7+. The source is a woman aged 25 to 39 in good health.

The rearrangement uses TRBV7-9 and TRBJ2-1; perhaps D is TRBD1 or TRBD2 (5 bases each). This CDR3 has 15 residues. Per germline, CDR1 SEHNR and CDR2 FQNEAQ (reference sequence). V lost 5 bases and J 4 bases, leaving 15 bases between the germline ends. The CDR3 DNA reads TGTGCCAGCAGCCCAGCGCAGGGAGAATACAATGAGCAGTTCTTC. Its protein product is CASSPAQGEYNEQFF.

This chain joins TRBV10-2 and TRBJ2-2; a possible D gene is TRBD1 (6 bases). This CDR3 contains 15 residues. V gave up 7 bases and J gave up 0 bases, with 12 bases separating them. Germline CDR1 WSHSY, CDR2 SAAADI. The CDR3 nucleotides read TGCGCCAGCATCCCGGACAGCTCGAACACCGGGGAGCTGTTTTTT. Its protein product is CASIPDSSNTGELFF.

The chain combines TRBV10-2 with TRBJ1-1, with D unresolved. Germline values: CDR1 WSHSY, CDR2 SAAADI. V lost 0 bases and J lost 5, with 13 bases in between. The CDR3 spans 15 residues. CDR3 DNA: TGCGCCAGCAGTGAGTCGAAGGGATGGAGTACTGAAGCTTTCTTT. It yields the protein CASSESKGWSTEAFF.

The chain is built from TRBV4-2 and TRBJ2-5; 15 nucleotides align to TRBD2. The CDR3 has 18 residues. Trimming at V came to 5 bases and at J to 5 bases, leaving 12 bases not matched to a gene. Per the germline V gene, CDR1 is LGHNA and CDR2 is YNFKEQ. This CDR3 reads CASSSAPGLAGGGETQYF. CDR3 DNA sequence: TGTGCCAGCAGCTCTGCGCCGGGACTAGCGGGAGGAGGGGAGACCCAGTACTTC.

The rearrangement uses TRBV5-1 and TRBJ2-2; 7 nucleotides match TRBD1. The CDR3 extends over 12 amino acids. In germline, CDR1 is SGHRS, CDR2 YFSETQ. The J segment lost 7 bases and the V segment lost 6 bases, leaving 3 bases of the junction unmatched. CDR3 sequence: CASTDRVGELFF. In DNA, the CDR3 is TGCGCCAGCACCGACAGGGTCGGGGAGCTGTTTTTT.